One sample yielded the 17 T cell receptor beta chains listed below, sequenced in a study of shared clonotypes between healthy human individuals. The data were produced by immunoSEQ multiplex PCR, yet TCRdb's version contains in-frame clones alone and is incomplete. The table includes over 2,000,000 clones, roughly 95% detected once. Terminally differentiated effector memory CD45RA+ cells were excluded by CCR7 positive selection of CD45RO-negative cells. The sample comprised naive CD8+ T cells from PBMCs. The receptors come from a man between 18 and 35 years old in good health. Some clones in this sample may be carry-over from other donors' samples.

This chain joins TRBV29-1 and TRBJ2-1; the D gene is possibly TRBD2 (6 bases). Trimming left V 4 bases short and J 6 bases short, with 13 bases between. This CDR3 region has 13 residues. The germline V gene has CDR1 SQVTM and CDR2 ANQGSEA. CDR3 in amino acids: CSVAGGNRNEQFF. The CDR3 DNA reads TGCAGCGTTGCCGGCGGGAATCGCAATGAGCAGTTCTTC.

The V and J genes are TRBV13 and TRBJ2-2, with TRBD2 matching 9 bases. The CDR3 spans 16 residues. The germline gives CDR1 PRHDT, CDR2 FYEKMQ (reference sequence). The trim removed 6 bases at V and 8 bases at J, leaving 13 bases unmatched. CDR3 protein: CASRPPSSGTPGELFF. CDR3 DNA: TGTGCCAGCAGACCCCCATCTAGCGGGACCCCTGGGGAGCTGTTTTTT.

The V gene is TRBV2, the J gene TRBJ1-2; no firm D call. This CDR3 has 15 residues. Trimming removed 10 bases from V and 0 bases from J, with 18 bases in between. The germline V gene encodes CDR1 SNHLY and CDR2 FYNNEI. The CDR3 nucleotides are TGTGCCACCTCCACCTTGACCTTTGCTAACTATGGCTACACCTTC. The encoded protein is CATSTLTFANYGYTF.

As regards this clone: At the DNA level, this CDR3 is encoded by other sequences in the same sample as well. The chain joins TRBV19 to TRBJ2-7; D remains unclear. The CDR3 runs 13 residues. CDR1 is LNHDA, CDR2 SQIVND, per germline (reference sequence). The germline V and J ends were trimmed by 3 bases and 3 bases, with 9 bases remaining between them. The CDR3 DNA sequence: TGTGCCAGTAGTATGTTCGGCGGCTACGAGCAGTACTTC. Its translation is CASSMFGGYEQYF.

The table lists this clone with a few counts. The chain combines TRBV11-2 with TRBJ1-4; TRBD1 matches 9 bases. V lost 5 bases to trimming and J lost 8 bases; unmatched junction nucleotides: 9. Germline loops: CDR1 SGHAT, CDR2 FQNNGV. This CDR3 comprises 15 residues. The CDR3 DNA reads TGTGCCAGCAGCCTCGGGACAGGGAATAGAGAAAAACTGTTTTTT. Its translation: CASSLGTGNREKLFF.

The CDR3 region has the DNA TGTGCCAGCAGTTTATCTTGGACTAGCGGGAGTCACAATGAGCAGTTCTTC. Encoded protein: CASSLSWTSGSHNEQFF. The J gene is TRBJ2-1, the V gene TRBV27; TRBD2 matches at 13 bases. Germline V gene sequence: CDR1 MNHEY, CDR2 SMNVEV (reference sequence). CDR3 size: 17 residues. Trimming took 0 bases from V and 5 from J; bases not matched to a gene: 4.

The chain has TRBV4-3 and TRBJ2-3; D unclear. This CDR3 is 14 amino acids long. Trimming left V 2 bases short and J 6 bases short, with 12 bases between. Germline assignment: CDR1 LGHNA and CDR2 YSLEER. This CDR3 is CASSQRWPTDTQYF. CDR3 bases: TGCGCCAGCAGCCAACGGTGGCCAACCGATACGCAGTATTTT.

The J gene is TRBJ1-4, the V gene TRBV7-7; D not certain. V was cut by 2 bases and J by 6 bases, with 7 bases left in between. CDR1 is SSHAT and CDR2 is FNYEAQ in the germline V gene (reference sequence). The CDR3 is made up of 13 amino acids. CDR3 DNA sequence: TGTGCCAGCAGCTTATACCTGGATGAAAAACTGTTTTTT. Its translation is CASSLYLDEKLFF.

The chain has TRBV19 and TRBJ1-5; TRBD1 matches at 8 bases. The V segment lost 3 bases and the J segment 5 bases; nucleotides outside the gene matches: 6. CDR1 LNHDA and CDR2 SQIVND come from the germline V gene (reference sequence). CDR3 length equals 15 residues. This CDR3 reads CASSIFAGGHQPQHF. The CDR3 nucleotides are TGTGCCAGTAGTATTTTCGCAGGGGGCCATCAGCCCCAGCATTTT. Full variable domain (rest looked up from reference TRBV19 and TRBJ1-5): DGGITQSPKYLFRKEGQNVTLSCEQNLNHDAMYWYRQDPGQGLRLIYYSQIVNDFQKGDIAEGYSVSREKKESFPLTVTSAQKNPTAFYLCASSIFAGGHQPQHFGDGTRLSIL.

This chain connects TRBV15 to TRBJ1-2, with D possibly being TRBD1 (6 bases). CDR3 length: 15 amino acids. CDR1 is LNHNV, CDR2 YYDKDF, per germline (reference sequence). V lost 5 bases and J 5 bases, leaving 18 bases between the germline ends. The CDR3 nucleotides read TGTGCCACCAGCGCCGATGGACAGCCTACTTATGGCTACACCTTC. Translation: CATSADGQPTYGYTF.

V is TRBV15 and J is TRBJ1-5, with a weak D call TRBD1 (5 bases). The CDR3 length is 13 residues. The V and J ends lost 6 bases and 5 bases respectively, with 11 bases between them. Per germline, CDR1 LNHNV and CDR2 YYDKDF (reference sequence). In nucleotides, the CDR3 is TGTGCCACCAGTGTTACGGGGGATCAGCCCCAGCATTTT. Amino acid sequence: CATSVTGDQPQHF.

The CDR3 loop is CASSSYRTGGNQPQHF. In DNA form, the CDR3 reads TGTGCCAGCAGTTCTTATAGGACAGGGGGCAATCAGCCCCAGCATTTT. The chain couples TRBV27 to TRBJ1-5; the match to TRBD1 covers 9 bases. Germline lookup yields CDR1 MNHEY and CDR2 SMNVEV (reference sequence). V lost 4 bases to trimming and J lost 2 bases; unmatched junction nucleotides: 6. CDR3 length: 16 amino acids.

This chain uses TRBV6-5 with TRBJ2-7; 10 bases are a match to TRBD2. The V gene's germline CDR1 is MNHEY and CDR2 SVGAGI. The ends lost 0 bases at V and 2 bases at J; junction bases unmatched: 4. The CDR3 totals 16 residues. The CDR3 DNA reads as TGTGCCAGCAGTTACTCGTCCCTAGCGGGGGCCTACGAGCAGTACTTC. It translates to CASSYSSLAGAYEQYF.

This rearrangement joins TRBV4-1 to TRBJ2-7, with D unclear. Germline CDR1 and CDR2: MGHRA and YSYEKL. V lost 3 bases and J lost 2, with 14 bases in between. CDR3 size: 15 residues. The CDR3 DNA reads TGCGCCAGCAGCCAGGGTGCAGGCCAGACCTACGAGCAGTACTTC. Encoded protein: CASSQGAGQTYEQYF.

The rearrangement joins TRBV18 to TRBJ1-2, with TRBD1 identical over 7 bases. CDR1 and CDR2 from the germline V gene are KGHSH and LQKENI. The length of the CDR3 is 16 residues. With 0 bases clipped from V and 4 bases from J, the junction kept 8 bases outside the gene matches. CDR3 residues: CASSPPTGQRLYGYTF. In DNA, the CDR3 is TGTGCCAGCTCACCACCTACGGGACAGCGGCTCTATGGCTACACCTTC.

Here the CDR3 DNA reads TGTGCCAGCAGCTTAACAGGCCTGGGGGCGGGAGGTTTCAACAATGAGCAGTTCTTC. Translation: CASSLTGLGAGGFNNEQFF. The chain is built from TRBV7-3 and TRBJ2-1; 8 positions match TRBD2. V lost 0 bases to trimming and J lost 5 bases; unmatched junction nucleotides: 15. Germline-derived CDR1 and CDR2 are SGHTA and FQGTGA. The CDR3 spans 19 residues.

The rearrangement uses TRBV19 and TRBJ2-1; 9 bases are a match to TRBD2. The germline gives CDR1 LNHDA, CDR2 SQIVND (reference sequence). J was trimmed by 2 bases and V by 5 bases; bases with no gene match: 7. The CDR3 extends over 16 amino acids. Here the CDR3 reads CASSPRGLAAYNEQFF. CDR3 nucleotides: TGTGCCAGTAGTCCAAGGGGACTAGCAGCCTACAATGAGCAGTTCTTC.